The 23 T cell receptor beta chains reported below all come from one sample, sequenced in a study of blood T cell repertoires in COVID-19. The repertoire was sequenced with immunoSEQ multiplex PCR; TCRdb's copy has only in-frame clones and lacks some. The sample holds roughly 170,000 clones, 60% to 80% seen once. The sample consisted of peripheral blood. The receptor source for this set is a woman between 65 and 79 years old with acute or convalescent COVID-19.

This clone has just a few counts. The gene calls are TRBV2 and TRBJ2-2, with D possibly TRBD1 on 5 matching bases. V lost 0 bases, J lost 6 bases, and 8 bases lay in between. Germline CDR1 and CDR2: SNHLY and FYNNEI. CDR3 size: 14 residues. CDR3 sequence (DNA): TGTGCCAGCAGTGAAGCAGTAGGGGCCGGGGAGCTGTTTTTT. Protein product: CASSEAVGAGELFF.

The V gene is TRBV7-3, the J gene TRBJ1-2, with D perhaps matching TRBD1 (6 bases). The CDR3 covers 15 residues. Germline CDR1 SGHTA, CDR2 FQGTGA. V shed 1 base and J shed 7 bases, with 16 bases lying between them. DNA of the CDR3: TGTGCCAGCAGCTTAATGGGCGGGGGCGTTCTTGGCTACACCTTC. This encodes CASSLMGGGVLGYTF. The full variable domain, with the rest looked up from reference TRBV7-3 and TRBJ1-2, is GAGVSQTPSNKVTEKGKYVELRCDPISGHTALYWYRQSLGQGPEFLIYFQGTGAADDSGLPNDRFFAVRPEGSVSTLKIQRTERGDSAVYLCASSLMGGGVLGYTFGSGTRLTVV.

The chain has TRBV7-3 and TRBJ2-1; 10 bases line up with TRBD2. The germline gives CDR1 SGHTA, CDR2 FQGTGA. The length of the CDR3 is 15 residues. J gave up 11 bases and V 5 bases, and 12 bases lay outside the gene matches. In DNA form, the CDR3 reads TGTGCCAGCAGCGCGGTACTAGCGGGGAGTGGTAAGCAGTTCTTC. Translation: CASSAVLAGSGKQFF.

The chain has TRBV24-1 and TRBJ2-1; tentative D call: TRBD2 (6 bases). Germline V gene lookup returns CDR1 KGHDR and CDR2 SFDVKD. The V gene lost 10 bases and the J gene lost 8 bases, with 17 bases spanning the gap. The CDR3 is 13 amino acids. The CDR3 coding sequence is TGTGCCACTAGGGATCCGGGCGGGGATGAGCAGTTCTTC. As protein: CATRDPGGDEQFF.

This chain links TRBV19 with TRBJ2-2; 7 nucleotides align to TRBD1. The V gene end was trimmed by 5 bases and the J gene end by 0 bases; junction bases not matched to a gene: 0. In germline, CDR1 is LNHDA, CDR2 SQIVND (reference sequence). The CDR3 spans 14 residues. The CDR3 coding sequence is TGTGCCAGTAGTGGGACAGCGAACACCGGGGAGCTGTTTTTT. This gives the protein CASSGTANTGELFF.

This clone was observed a few times. The CDR3, as DNA: TGTGCCAGCAGCGTCACGGGACTAGTCACGAGTGAGCAGTTCTTC. Its protein product is CASSVTGLVTSEQFF. This rearrangement joins TRBV9 to TRBJ2-1; 8 nucleotides match TRBD2. The CDR3 covers 15 residues. Germline assignment: CDR1 SGDLS and CDR2 YYNGEE. Losses at the gene ends were 2 bases for V and 9 bases for J; bases not matched to a gene: 10.

A single count supports this clone. This chain connects TRBV5-4 to TRBJ1-1; weak D call: TRBD1 (6 bases). V shed 4 bases and J shed 2 bases, with 12 bases lying between them. In germline, CDR1 is SGHNT, CDR2 YYREEE (reference sequence). The CDR3 is made up of 14 amino acids. CDR3 DNA: TGTGCCAGCAGCACAACAGGGTCCAACACTGAAGCTTTCTTT. Its protein product is CASSTTGSNTEAFF.

This clone showed up just a few times. The chain is built from TRBV11-3 and TRBJ2-1; TRBD1 is a possible D gene (6 bases). The CDR3 spans 14 residues. CDR1 is SGHNT, CDR2 YENEEA, per germline. Trimming cost V 0 bases and J 9 bases, with 12 bases left between them. The DNA of the CDR3 is TGTGCCAGCAGCTTAGATGCGCGAGGGGGTGAGCAGTTCTTC. This translates into CASSLDARGGEQFF.

The chain combines TRBV15 with TRBJ1-1; TRBD1 matches 7 bases. V lost 0 bases, J lost 7 bases, and 5 bases stayed unmatched. The germline gives CDR1 LNHNV, CDR2 YYDKDF (reference sequence). The CDR3 spans 14 residues. The CDR3 DNA sequence: TGTGCCACCAGCAGAGAAGGGAACAGGGGTGAAGCTTTCTTT. Amino acids: CATSREGNRGEAFF. Looking up the rest from reference TRBV15 and TRBJ1-1 gives the full variable domain: DAMVIQNPRYQVTQFGKPVTLSCSQTLNHNVMYWYQQKSSQAPKLLFHYYDKDFNNEADTPDNFQSRRPNTSFCFLDIRSPGLGDTAMYLCATSREGNRGEAFFGQGTRLTVV.

This clone has more than one count but fewer than ten. The chain recombines TRBV4-2 with TRBJ2-7; 7 bases are shared with TRBD2. V lost 1 base and J lost 2; bases outside the gene matches: 5. CDR1 and CDR2 (germline): LGHNA, YNFKEQ. There are 15 residues in the CDR3. CDR3 in amino acids: CASSQGEGQAYEQYF. DNA for the CDR3: TGTGCCAGCAGCCAAGGGGAGGGGCAGGCCTACGAGCAGTACTTC.

Here the CDR3 DNA reads TGTGCCTGGAGTGTAATTCCACTAGCGGGGAATGAGCAGTTCTTC. Translation: CAWSVIPLAGNEQFF. The V call is TRBV30, the J call TRBJ2-1, with 10 bases fitting TRBD2. CDR3 size: 15 residues. The germline gives CDR1 GTSNPN, CDR2 SVGIG (reference sequence). The V and J ends lost 0 bases and 7 bases, in that order; junction bases with no gene match: 6.

This chain links TRBV4-1 with TRBJ2-5; D uncertain. Trimming stripped 0 bases from V and 2 bases from J, with 13 bases between. Germline loops: CDR1 MGHRA, CDR2 YSYEKL. The CDR3 sequence is 16 residues long. CDR3 sequence: CASSQEHFLQQETQYF. CDR3 nucleotides: TGCGCCAGCAGCCAAGAACATTTCCTGCAGCAAGAGACCCAGTACTTC.

The chain employs TRBV25-1 and TRBJ1-1; D remains ambiguous. CDR3 length: 16 residues. Between the trimmed V and J ends, which lost 1 base and 0 bases, there was a span of 12 bases. Germline V gene lookup returns CDR1 MGHDK and CDR2 SYGVNS. The CDR3 DNA reads TGTGCCAGCAGTGAATCAACAATTCTGATGAACACTGAAGCTTTCTTT. It codes for CASSESTILMNTEAFF.

This clone was counted between two and nine times. The chain has TRBV5-6 and TRBJ2-3; possible D gene TRBD2, 6 bases. The CDR3 length is 14 residues. Germline loops: CDR1 SGHDT, CDR2 YYEEEE. The germline V and J ends were trimmed by 6 bases and 2 bases, with 13 bases remaining between them. For the CDR3, the DNA is TGTGCCAGCATCTACGGGGGATTCACAGATACGCAGTATTTT. Translated, it gives CASIYGGFTDTQYF.

The genes are TRBV3-1 (or the pseudogene TRBV3-2) and TRBJ1-5; weak D call: TRBD1 (6 bases). The CDR3 contains 13 residues. CDR1 LGHDT and CDR2 YNNKEL come from the germline V gene (reference sequence). Trimming took off 2 bases at V and 4 bases at J, with 6 bases between the two ends. CDR3 coding DNA: TGTGCCAGCAGCCAACAGGGGAATCAGCCCCAGCATTTT. Translation gives CASSQQGNQPQHF.

The chain combines TRBV5-4 with TRBJ2-5; 10 positions agree with TRBD1. Germline V gene data show CDR1 as SGHNT and CDR2 as YYREEE (reference sequence). V dropped 2 bases and J dropped 2; count of bases not matched to a gene: 9. The CDR3 runs to 17 residues. The DNA of the CDR3 is TGTGCCAGCAGCTTCCGACAGGGGGCGGGGATTCAAGAGACCCAGTACTTC. Encoded protein: CASSFRQGAGIQETQYF.

This rearrangement joins TRBV4-2 to TRBJ1-1; 11 bases map to TRBD1. V dropped 6 bases and J dropped 3; count of bases not matched to a gene: 3. There are 14 residues in the CDR3. CDR1 and CDR2 from the germline V gene are LGHNA and YNFKEQ. The CDR3 region is CASRGTGGDTEAFF. The CDR3 nucleotides are TGTGCCAGCAGGGGGACAGGGGGAGACACTGAAGCTTTCTTT.

V gene TRBV2 combines with J gene TRBJ2-5; the match to TRBD1 covers 8 bases. V shed 6 bases, J shed 4 bases, and the junction held 4 bases outside the gene matches. The CDR3 runs to 13 residues. Germline V gene data show CDR1 as SNHLY and CDR2 as FYNNEI. DNA for the CDR3: TGTGCCAGCAGCGGACAGGGTGGAGAGACCCAGTACTTC. This sequence encodes CASSGQGGETQYF.

V usage is TRBV7-9 and J usage is TRBJ2-2, with D maybe TRBD1 (6 bases). The V gene's germline CDR1 is SEHNR and CDR2 FQNEAQ (reference sequence). Trimming shortened V by 5 bases and J by 4 bases, and 17 bases separated the two germline ends. This CDR3 contains 16 residues. CDR3 sequence: CASSRAGQRLTGELFF. The CDR3 DNA reads TGTGCCAGCAGCCGAGCCGGACAGAGACTCACCGGGGAGCTGTTTTTT.

The chain employs TRBV5-1 and TRBJ1-1, with D uncertain. Trimming pared 0 bases from V and 0 bases from J, leaving 6 bases between. CDR1 is SGHRS, CDR2 YFSETQ, per germline. This CDR3 has 14 amino acids. CDR3 sequence reads: CASSLGGVNTEAFF. In DNA, the CDR3 is TGCGCCAGCAGCTTGGGCGGGGTGAACACTGAAGCTTTCTTT.

This chain connects TRBV19 to TRBJ1-6, with 9 bases that match TRBD1. Germline loops: CDR1 LNHDA, CDR2 SQIVND (reference sequence). The CDR3 loop spans 16 amino acids. After removal of 10 bases from V and 6 bases from J, the junction contained 13 bases not matched to a gene. CDR3 in DNA: TGTGCCACCGGAGACCTTGGGACAGGGCTTAATTCACCCCTCCACTTT. Translating gives CATGDLGTGLNSPLHF.

This clone has a handful of counts. The V and J genes are TRBV6-5 and TRBJ2-7; D gene unclear. CDR3 length equals 13 residues. The germline CDR1 and CDR2 sequences are MNHEY and SVGAGI. Trimming cost V 5 bases and J 9 bases, with 17 bases left between them. The CDR3 region has the DNA TGTGCCAGCAGTCCCGGGTCCCCCGTCGGGCAGTACTTC. It codes for CASSPGSPVGQYF.

The chain couples TRBV19 to TRBJ1-1; 8 positions agree with TRBD1. This CDR3 comprises 15 residues. Per the germline V gene, CDR1 is LNHDA and CDR2 is SQIVND (reference sequence). V trimming: 5 bases; J trimming: 0 bases; junction bases outside the gene matches: 5. The CDR3 coding sequence is TGTGCCAGTAGTGCCGGACAGGGATTGAACACTGAAGCTTTCTTT. Residues: CASSAGQGLNTEAFF.